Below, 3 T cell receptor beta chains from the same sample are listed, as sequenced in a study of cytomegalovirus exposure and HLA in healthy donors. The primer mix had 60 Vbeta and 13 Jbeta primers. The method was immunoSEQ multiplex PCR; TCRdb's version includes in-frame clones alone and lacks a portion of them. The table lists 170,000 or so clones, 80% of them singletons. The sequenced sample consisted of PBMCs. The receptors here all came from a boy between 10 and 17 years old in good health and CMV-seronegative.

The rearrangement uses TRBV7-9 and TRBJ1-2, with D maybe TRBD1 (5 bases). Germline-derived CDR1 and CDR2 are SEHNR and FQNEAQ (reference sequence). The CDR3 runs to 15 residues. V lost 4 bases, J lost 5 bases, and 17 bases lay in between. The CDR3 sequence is CASSYQGTPVYGYTF. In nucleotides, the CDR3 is TGTGCCAGCAGCTACCAGGGTACCCCCGTGTATGGCTACACCTTC.

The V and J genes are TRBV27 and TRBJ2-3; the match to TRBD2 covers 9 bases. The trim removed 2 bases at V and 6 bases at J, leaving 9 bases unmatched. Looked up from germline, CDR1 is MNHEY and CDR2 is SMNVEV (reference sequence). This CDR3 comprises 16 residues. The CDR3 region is CASSLRSSGVLDTQYF. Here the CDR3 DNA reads TGTGCCAGCAGTTTAAGGTCTAGCGGGGTATTGGATACGCAGTATTTT.

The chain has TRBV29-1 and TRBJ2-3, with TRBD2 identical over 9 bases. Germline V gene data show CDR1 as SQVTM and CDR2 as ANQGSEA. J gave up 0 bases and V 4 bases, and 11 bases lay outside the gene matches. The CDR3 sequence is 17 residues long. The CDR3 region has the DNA TGCAGCGTTGGGGGGCTAGCGGGATTTTCTAGCACAGATACGCAGTATTTT. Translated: CSVGGLAGFSSTDTQYF.